This T cell receptor (beta chain) was sequenced in a study of blood T cell repertoires in COVID-19. Some clones are missing from TCRdb's copy, which holds only in-frame ones; the method was immunoSEQ multiplex PCR. In the table there are 500,000 or so clones, approximately 90% of which are singletons. Donors of Cohort 3 who recovered were those that had two negative PCRs, clearance, or symptom resolution. What was sequenced was PBMCs or T cells enriched from blood (not recorded which). The sequence was collected from a woman under 30 who had recovered from COVID-19.

The CDR3 region is CASSSLDTQYF. The CDR3 region has the DNA TGTGCCAGCAGTTCCCTTGATACGCAGTATTTT. V usage is TRBV27 and J usage is TRBJ2-3; no definite D call. Between the trimmed V and J ends, which lost 4 bases and 6 bases, there was a span of 5 bases. Germline V CDR1 and CDR2: MNHEY, SMNVEV (reference sequence). The CDR3 length is 11 residues.